This TCR beta chain is drawn from a study of blood T cell repertoires in COVID-19. In germline, CDR1 is MDHEN, CDR2 SYDVKM. V gave up 3 bases and J gave up 0 bases; unmatched junction bases: 7. The CDR3 has 17 amino acids. Data came from immunoSEQ multiplex PCR; TCRdb stores just in-frame clones and leaves some out. The table records some 270,000 clones, 70% to 90% of them present only once. This clone was counted once. V gene TRBV28 combines with J gene TRBJ2-3, with 9 positions matching TRBD1. The receptor was derived from a human donor with COVID-19, enrolled during active disease. The donor label of this sample is uncertain. The sample comprised peripheral blood. CDR3 sequence reads: CASSFNTGGFSTDTQYF. The CDR3 DNA follows: TGTGCCAGCAGTTTCAACACAGGGGGCTTTAGCACAGATACGCAGTATTTT.